A single sample gave rise to the 10 T cell receptor beta chains below, sequenced in a study of T cell changes during pregnancy in multiple sclerosis. Assay used: immunoSEQ multiplex PCR; TCRdb lists only in-frame clones, some missing. There are fewer than 60,000 clones in the sample; approximately 91% occur only once, and about 1.5% lies in the top ten. The sample was peripheral blood, taken in the second trimester of pregnancy. The source of these receptors is a female donor with multiple sclerosis, enrolled in a pregnancy study.

This chain joins TRBV6-1 and TRBJ2-5; D possibly corresponds to TRBD2 (6 bases). Trimming cost V 0 bases and J 7 bases, with 21 bases left between them. The length of the CDR3 is 17 residues. The germline CDR1 and CDR2 sequences are MNHNS and SASEGT. CDR3 region: CASSEAVGYSGAGTQYF. As DNA, the CDR3 is TGTGCCAGCAGTGAAGCGGTTGGTTATAGCGGTGCGGGGACCCAGTACTTC.

J is TRBJ1-1 and V is TRBV5-5; D may be TRBD1 (6 bases). This CDR3 is built from 13 residues. V lost 4 bases and J lost 11, with 18 bases in between. Germline CDR1 reads SGHKS; CDR2 reads YYEKEE (reference sequence). The CDR3 nucleotides read TGTGCCAGCAGCCCAACAGGGCGTGCCATGGCTTTCTTT. It translates to CASSPTGRAMAFF.

This clone was found once. The chain is built from TRBV15 and TRBJ2-7, with D perhaps matching TRBD2 (6 bases). V was shortened by 1 base and J by 0 bases, with 7 bases between the two germline ends. The CDR3 covers 14 residues. CDR1 is LNHNV and CDR2 is YYDKDF in the germline V gene (reference sequence). The CDR3 here is CATSRVGGSYEQYF. CDR3 bases: TGTGCCACCAGCAGAGTGGGGGGCTCCTACGAGCAGTACTTC.

The chain joins TRBV19 to TRBJ1-4; no firm D call. The germline V and J ends were trimmed by 0 bases and 8 bases, with 13 bases remaining between them. The CDR3 is 15 residues long. From germline, CDR1 is LNHDA and CDR2 SQIVND (reference sequence). CDR3 loop: CASSIERWASEKLFF. In DNA, the CDR3 is TGTGCCAGTAGTATAGAAAGGTGGGCGTCGGAAAAACTGTTTTTT.

J is TRBJ2-7 and V is TRBV10-3; D is possibly TRBD1 (6 bases). Trimming shortened V by 3 bases and J by 7 bases, and 16 bases separated the two germline ends. The CDR3 covers 14 residues. Germline CDR1 is ENHRY and CDR2 is SYGVKD. The CDR3 DNA reads as TGTGCCATCAGTGACAGGGGCAATTTCCGTGAGCAGTACTTC. It specifies CAISDRGNFREQYF.

The chain employs TRBV29-1 and TRBJ2-5; no firm D call. Trimming pared 3 bases from V and 5 bases from J, leaving 13 bases between. This CDR3 is 13 amino acids long. CDR1 is SQVTM, CDR2 ANQGSEA, per germline. CDR3 bases: TGCAGCGTTGATTACCTAGTGGAGGAGACCCAGTACTTC. Amino acid sequence: CSVDYLVEETQYF.

The gene calls are TRBV5-1 and TRBJ2-4; 7 bases agree with TRBD1. The CDR3 totals 13 residues. J was trimmed by 8 bases and V by 2 bases; bases with no gene match: 4. Germline V gene data show CDR1 as SGHRS and CDR2 as YFSETQ. DNA of the CDR3: TGCGCCAGCAGCTTTAAGGGGGCGGACATTCAGTACTTC. Its translation is CASSFKGADIQYF.

The chain has TRBV18 and TRBJ2-5; unclear D gene. Germline values: CDR1 KGHSH, CDR2 LQKENI. The ends were cut back, 3 bases at V and 5 bases at J, with 7 bases in the middle. This CDR3 has 12 residues. CDR3 protein: CASSPTGETQYF. In nucleotides, the CDR3 is TGTGCCAGCTCACCGACCGGGGAGACCCAGTACTTC. Supplemented by reference TRBV18 and TRBJ2-5, the full variable domain reads NAGVMQNPRHLVRRRGQEARLRCSPMKGHSHVYWYRQLPEEGLKFMVYLQKENIIDESGMPKERFSAEFPKEGPSILRIQQVVRGDSAAYFCASSPTGETQYFGPGTRLLVL.

The J gene is TRBJ1-6, the V gene TRBV6-6; no clear D gene. The CDR3 extends over 14 amino acids. Trimming removed 3 bases from V and 6 bases from J, with 9 bases in between. The germline CDR1 and CDR2 sequences are MNHNY and SVGAGI (reference sequence). DNA of the CDR3: TGTGCCAGCAGTTATCGAGGGCCTAATTCACCCCTCCACTTT. It is translated as CASSYRGPNSPLHF.

The chain employs TRBV27 and TRBJ1-6; TRBD1 aligns across 7 bases. This CDR3 contains 15 residues. The germline gives CDR1 MNHEY, CDR2 SMNVEV (reference sequence). V shed 8 bases and J 6 bases; nucleotides not matched to a gene: 10. CDR3 loop: CASASRQGGNSPLHF. The DNA of the CDR3 is TGTGCCAGCGCATCCCGACAGGGTGGTAATTCACCCCTCCACTTT.